These 19 T cell receptor beta chains originate from one sample sequenced in a study of response to subunit inactivated influenza vaccine. TCRdb re-called the RT-PCR reads with MiXCR, one entry per CDR3 protein. The sample consists of more than 700,000 distinct CDR3 sequences, 20% to 25% of them appearing once. Sample: PBMCs from blood, taken about 5 days after vaccination. The receptors were sampled from a man aged 50 to 59 who received an inactivated influenza vaccine.

This clonotype showed up many times. The chain has TRBV10-3 and TRBJ1-6; 7 bases agree with TRBD1. The CDR3 has 13 amino acids. J gave up 12 bases and V 6 bases, and 8 bases lay outside the gene matches. The germline V gene encodes CDR1 ENHRY and CDR2 SYGVKD. The CDR3 DNA reads as TGTGCCATCAGGGAGACAGGGAGTGTACCCCTCCACTTT. It encodes CAIRETGSVPLHF.

This sequence joins TRBV11-2 and TRBJ2-7; unclear D gene. Between the trimmed V and J ends, which lost 0 bases and 2 bases, there was a span of 11 bases. CDR1 is SGHAT and CDR2 is FQNNGV in the germline V gene. The CDR3 extends over 15 amino acids. As DNA, the CDR3 is TGTGCCAGCAGCTTAGAGTGGGGTAAAGCCTACGAGCAGTACTTC. It specifies CASSLEWGKAYEQYF.

Only a few counts were recorded for this clonotype. The CDR3 loop reads CASSLDSLAQHF. CDR3 nucleotide sequence: TGTGCCAGCAGTTTAGACAGCCTGGCCCAGCATTTT. The chain employs TRBV12-3 or TRBV12-4 and TRBJ1-5; no firm D call. Trimming left V 1 base short and J 11 bases short, with 9 bases between. The CDR3 has 12 amino acids.

J is TRBJ2-3 and V is TRBV14; D is unresolved. This CDR3 spans 15 amino acids. Per the germline V gene, CDR1 is SGHDN and CDR2 is FVKESK. V was trimmed by 1 base and J by 6 bases, leaving 14 bases between them. The CDR3 here is CASSQVRDIIDTQYF. The CDR3 DNA follows: TGTGCCAGCAGCCAAGTAAGAGACATAATCGATACGCAGTATTTT.

This clonotype was seen a handful of times. V is TRBV6-6 and J is TRBJ2-5; D is undetermined. This CDR3 contains 12 residues. V lost 3 bases and J 5 bases, leaving 7 bases between the germline ends. Per germline, CDR1 MNHNY and CDR2 SVGAGI (reference sequence). CDR3 region: CASSYWKETQYF. DNA of the CDR3: TGTGCCAGCAGTTATTGGAAGGAGACCCAGTACTTC.

This clonotype was counted between two and nine times. V gene TRBV4-1 combines with J gene TRBJ2-1; 11 bases agree with TRBD2. The CDR3 is made up of 15 amino acids. The trim removed 1 base at V and 9 bases at J, leaving 5 bases unmatched. Germline-derived CDR1 and CDR2 are MGHRA and YSYEKL. The CDR3 sequence is CASSQGLAGRGEQFF. CDR3 coding DNA: TGCGCCAGCAGCCAAGGACTAGCGGGAAGGGGTGAGCAGTTCTTC.

The CDR3 coding sequence is TGTGCCAGCAGCCAAGCAGTCGTAGCTAGGGTGGCCTACAATGAGCAGTTCTTC. Translating it yields CASSQAVVARVAYNEQFF. This sequence joins TRBV4-2 and TRBJ2-1; D is uncertain. Germline V gene sequence: CDR1 LGHNA, CDR2 YNFKEQ. This CDR3 is built from 18 residues. Trimming left V 1 base short and J 2 bases short, with 18 bases between.

This clonotype was observed a few times. The chain uses TRBV29-1 and TRBJ1-1; D gene ambiguous. V was clipped by 6 bases and J by 4 bases, with 6 bases between them. The CDR3 has 10 residues. Germline loops: CDR1 SQVTM, CDR2 ANQGSEA. The CDR3 sequence is CSVQLTEAFF. DNA for the CDR3: TGCAGCGTACAGCTCACTGAAGCTTTCTTT.

Many counts were recorded for this clonotype. The CDR3 loop reads CASNLGQGGYNEQFF. The CDR3 DNA is TGTGCCAGCAACCTGGGACAGGGGGGCTACAATGAGCAGTTCTTC. The chain joins TRBV7-2 to TRBJ2-1; 11 nucleotides line up with TRBD1. Germline CDR1 SGHTA, CDR2 FQGNSA. The CDR3 extends over 15 amino acids. V lost 7 bases and J lost 3; bases outside the gene matches: 5.

This clonotype was seen ten or more times. The rearrangement uses TRBV20-1 and TRBJ1-6, with D perhaps TRBD1 (5 bases). The CDR3 runs to 16 residues. Trimming took 6 bases from V and 0 from J, leaving 15 bases between them. Germline V gene sequence: CDR1 DFQATT, CDR2 SNEGSKA (reference sequence). DNA of the CDR3: TGCAGTGCCCCGGGACGTACGAGCTCCTATAATTCACCCCTCCACTTT. It specifies CSAPGRTSSYNSPLHF.

This clonotype was counted a few times. This chain links TRBV20-1 with TRBJ2-5, with 16 nucleotides matching TRBD2. J was trimmed by 6 bases and V by 6 bases; bases with no gene match: 10. The CDR3 runs 16 residues. Per germline, CDR1 DFQATT and CDR2 SNEGSKA (reference sequence). CDR3 residues: CSATKGLAGGRKTQYF. The CDR3 region has the DNA TGCAGTGCAACCAAGGGACTAGCGGGGGGGCGGAAGACCCAGTACTTC.

The CDR3 sequence is CASSLSPPDRETYNEQFF. In DNA, the CDR3 is TGTGCCAGCAGCTTATCCCCTCCGGACAGGGAGACCTACAATGAGCAGTTCTTC. V usage is TRBV7-3 and J usage is TRBJ2-1, with 8 bases that match TRBD1. The CDR3 is 18 amino acids. The germline CDR1 and CDR2 sequences are SGHTA and FQGTGA. The V and J ends lost 2 bases and 2 bases, in that order; junction bases with no gene match: 11. Based on the CDR3 plus reference TRBV7-3 and TRBJ2-1, the full variable domain is GAGVSQTPSNKVTEKGKYVELRCDPISGHTALYWYRQSLGQGPEFLIYFQGTGAADDSGLPNDRFFAVRPEGSVSTLKIQRTERGDSAVYLCASSLSPPDRETYNEQFFGPGTRLTVL.

CDR3 amino acids: CASSGGGLWDEQFF. The CDR3 DNA reads TGTGCCAGCAGTGGGGGGGGTCTGTGGGATGAGCAGTTCTTC. The chain employs TRBV2 and TRBJ2-1; 7 nucleotides agree with TRBD2. V was pared by 4 bases and J by 8 bases, with 8 bases of the junction left unmatched. CDR3 size: 14 residues. Germline V gives CDR1 SNHLY, CDR2 FYNNEI.

This clonotype was seen only a few times. The genes are TRBV7-2 and TRBJ2-1, with D perhaps TRBD2 (6 bases). Trimming took off 6 bases at V and 6 bases at J, with 18 bases between the two ends. The CDR3 covers 15 residues. Germline CDR1 SGHTA, CDR2 FQGNSA. The CDR3, as DNA: TGTGCCAGCAGTTTTAGCGGTCCCCCGGGCAATGAGCAGTTCTTC. As protein: CASSFSGPPGNEQFF.

The chain combines TRBV5-6 with TRBJ2-7, with D unresolved. Germline assignment: CDR1 SGHDT and CDR2 YYEEEE. The CDR3 spans 17 residues. V lost 4 bases and J lost 5, with 25 bases in between. The CDR3 DNA reads as TGTGCCAGCAGCGCCCATCATCAGATTTCGGGTTTCGACGAGCAGTACTTC. As protein: CASSAHHQISGFDEQYF.

This sequence joins TRBV20-1 and TRBJ2-1; 10 bases are a match to TRBD2. The CDR3 consists of 16 residues. Per germline, CDR1 DFQATT and CDR2 SNEGSKA (reference sequence). Trimming at V came to 5 bases and at J to 7 bases, leaving 14 bases not matched to a gene. CDR3 in amino acids: CSARAPLAGELNEQFF. CDR3 bases: TGCAGTGCTCGCGCCCCCCTAGCGGGAGAGTTAAATGAGCAGTTCTTC.

This clonotype was seen only a few times. V gene TRBV4-2 combines with J gene TRBJ2-3; D possibly corresponds to TRBD2 (5 bases). CDR1 is LGHNA and CDR2 is YNFKEQ in the germline V gene. Trimming stripped 0 bases from V and 3 bases from J, with 10 bases between. The CDR3 spans 15 residues. This CDR3 is CASSQDLALTDTQYF. For the CDR3, the DNA is TGTGCCAGCAGCCAAGATCTAGCATTAACAGATACGCAGTATTTT.

This clonotype was observed a few times. The gene calls are TRBV7-2 and TRBJ1-6; D remains ambiguous. The V end was cut by 1 base, the J end by 5 bases, with 6 bases between. Germline CDR1 SGHTA, CDR2 FQGNSA. The CDR3 is 14 residues long. The CDR3 coding sequence is TGTGCCAGCAGCTTAGTCGGGGATAATTCACCCCTCCACTTT. As protein: CASSLVGDNSPLHF.

This chain connects TRBV7-2 to TRBJ2-3; D may be TRBD2 (5 bases). Germline-derived CDR1 and CDR2 are SGHTA and FQGNSA. Trimming took off 4 bases at V and 2 bases at J, with 13 bases between the two ends. This CDR3 region has 15 residues. CDR3 sequence reads: CASSSSSAITDTQYF. CDR3 coding DNA: TGTGCCAGCAGCTCTAGCTCGGCAATCACAGATACGCAGTATTTT.